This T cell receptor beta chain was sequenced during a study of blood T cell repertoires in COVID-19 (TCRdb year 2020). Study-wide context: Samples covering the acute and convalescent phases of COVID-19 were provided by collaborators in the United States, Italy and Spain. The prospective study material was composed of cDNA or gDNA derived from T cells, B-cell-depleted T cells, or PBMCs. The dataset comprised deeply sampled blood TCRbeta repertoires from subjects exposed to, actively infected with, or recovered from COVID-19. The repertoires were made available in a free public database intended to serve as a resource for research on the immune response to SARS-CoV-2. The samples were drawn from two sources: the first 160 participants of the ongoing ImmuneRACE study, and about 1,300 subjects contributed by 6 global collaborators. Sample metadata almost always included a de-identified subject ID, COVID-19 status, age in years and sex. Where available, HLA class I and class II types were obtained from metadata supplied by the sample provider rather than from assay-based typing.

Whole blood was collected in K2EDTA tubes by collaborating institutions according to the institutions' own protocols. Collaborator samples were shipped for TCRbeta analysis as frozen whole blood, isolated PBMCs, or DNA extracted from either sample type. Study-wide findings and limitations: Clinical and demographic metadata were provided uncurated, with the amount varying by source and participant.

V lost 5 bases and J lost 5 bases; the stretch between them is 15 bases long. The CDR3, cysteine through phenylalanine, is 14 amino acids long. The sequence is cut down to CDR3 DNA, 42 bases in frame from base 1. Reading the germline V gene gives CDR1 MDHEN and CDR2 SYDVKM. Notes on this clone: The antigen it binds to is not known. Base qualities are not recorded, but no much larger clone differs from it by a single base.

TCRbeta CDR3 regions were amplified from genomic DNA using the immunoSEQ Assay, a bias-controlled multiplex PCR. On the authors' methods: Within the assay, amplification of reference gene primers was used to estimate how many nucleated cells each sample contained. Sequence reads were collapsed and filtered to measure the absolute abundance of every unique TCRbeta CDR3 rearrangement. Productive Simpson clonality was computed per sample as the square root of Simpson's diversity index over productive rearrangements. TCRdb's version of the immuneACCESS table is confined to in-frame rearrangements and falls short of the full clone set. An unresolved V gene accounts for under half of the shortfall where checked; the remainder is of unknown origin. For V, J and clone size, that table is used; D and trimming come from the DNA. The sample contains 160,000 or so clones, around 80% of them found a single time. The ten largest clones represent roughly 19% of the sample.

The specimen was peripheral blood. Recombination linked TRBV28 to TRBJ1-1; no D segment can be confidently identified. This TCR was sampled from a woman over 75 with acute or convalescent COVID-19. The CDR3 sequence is CASSQWTGGTEAFF. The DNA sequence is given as TGTGCCAGCAGTCAGTGGACGGGAGGGACTGAAGCTTTCTTT.